These T cell receptor beta chains were read from a single sample in a study of control samples from healthy donors and cancer patients. Method: immunoSEQ multiplex PCR; TCRdb's copy keeps in-frame clones and lacks some. Of roughly 100,000 clones listed, around nine tenths were seen once; the top ten hold approximately 20%. The sequenced sample consisted of PBMCs. Receptor source: a man aged 55 to 70 with lung cancer. The CDR3 runs from the conserved cysteine through the conserved F or W. The D gene is left open where the match is weak. Only part of the rows carry a size: once, few, many, or a class if the clone is expanded.

D gene	clone size	V gene	J gene	CDR3 protein	CDR3 DNA
-	-	TRBV4-1	TRBJ1-4	CASSPAPGSTNEKLFF	TGCGCCAGCAGCCCAGCTCCAGGTTCAACTAATGAAAAACTGTTTTTT
-	-	TRBV7-9	TRBJ2-4	CASSLKGAKNIQYF	TGTGCCAGCAGCTTAAAAGGGGCCAAAAACATTCAGTACTTC
TRBD2	-	TRBV7-2	TRBJ2-5	CASSFGRGGEETQYF	TGTGCCAGCAGCTTCGGGCGGGGGGGAGAGGAGACCCAGTACTTC
-	few	TRBV4-1	TRBJ1-4	CASSHDTVTNEKLFF	TGCGCCAGCAGCCACGACACAGTAACTAATGAAAAACTGTTTTTT
TRBD2	few	TRBV10-3	TRBJ2-2	CAISELAGGGNTGELFF	TGTGCCATCAGTGAACTAGCGGGGGGCGGGAACACCGGGGAGCTGTTTTTT
TRBD1	-	TRBV6-5	TRBJ2-5	CASRPGQNVKTQYF	TGTGCCAGCAGGCCGGGACAGAACGTAAAGACCCAGTACTTC
-	-	TRBV7-9	TRBJ2-2	CASSAIRWKNTGELFF	TGTGCCAGCAGCGCGATCCGCTGGAAGAACACCGGGGAGCTGTTTTTT
TRBD1	-	TRBV24-1	TRBJ1-4	CATSKGPGTANEKLFF	TGTGCCACCAGTAAGGGTCCCGGGACAGCTAATGAAAAACTGTTTTTT
-	-	TRBV6-5	TRBJ1-3	CASTRGTLSFGTIYF	TGTGCCAGCACTCGAGGGACATTATCTTTTGGAACCATATATTTT
-	few	TRBV12-5	TRBJ1-5	CASGWTRDGEYLFNQPQHF	TGTGCTAGTGGTTGGACCCGGGACGGCGAGTATCTCTTTAATCAGCCCCAGCATTTT
-	-	TRBV7-3	TRBJ1-4	CASSLRGDYNEKLFF	TGTGCCAGCAGCTTAAGGGGGGACTATAATGAAAAACTGTTTTTT
-	-	TRBV9	TRBJ1-1	CASSVTAGQVTEAFF	TGTGCCAGCAGCGTAACAGCAGGCCAGGTCACTGAAGCTTTCTTT
-	once	TRBV2	TRBJ1-2	CASVLENLRHGYTF	TGTGCCAGCGTTTTAGAAAACCTAAGACATGGCTACACCTTC
-	-	TRBV30	TRBJ1-4	CASDRSEGEKLFF	TGTGCCAGCGACAGGTCTGAGGGTGAAAAACTGTTTTTT
-	-	TRBV29-1	TRBJ1-2	CSVFRDTNYGYTF	TGCAGCGTTTTCCGGGACACCAACTATGGCTACACCTTC
-	few	TRBV2	TRBJ1-5	CASSVLGNQPQHF	TGTGCCAGCAGTGTGTTGGGCAATCAGCCCCAGCATTTT
TRBD1	-	TRBV6-4	TRBJ1-5	CAKFDRGNSNQPQHF	TGTGCCAAATTTGACAGGGGCAATAGCAATCAGCCCCAGCATTTT
-	-	TRBV27	TRBJ1-4	CASSLSLQTLNEKLFF	TGTGCCAGCAGTTTATCCCTACAGACTCTTAATGAAAAACTGTTTTTT
-	-	TRBV3-1/TRBV3-2	TRBJ1-6	CASSQGGESPLHF	TGTGCCAGCAGCCAAGGGGGAGAATCACCCCTCCACTTT
TRBD1	-	TRBV27	TRBJ2-2	CASSFSVGQGNTGELFF	TGTGCCAGCAGTTTCAGTGTCGGACAGGGTAACACCGGGGAGCTGTTTTTT
-	-	TRBV5-1	TRBJ2-5	CASSLSGQETQYF	TGCGCCAGCAGCTTGAGCGGACAAGAGACCCAGTACTTC
TRBD2	few	TRBV30	TRBJ2-1	CAWSVRRAGSYNEQFF	TGTGCCTGGAGTGTACGACGAGCGGGGAGCTACAATGAGCAGTTCTTC
-	-	TRBV15	TRBJ2-1	CATSSRQGTNNEQFF	TGTGCCACCAGTTCTCGACAGGGGACTAACAATGAGCAGTTCTTC
-	-	TRBV12-3/TRBV12-4	TRBJ1-6	CASSFDRSPLHF	TGTGCCAGCAGTTTTGACAGGTCGCCCCTCCACTTT
-	-	TRBV19	TRBJ1-6	CASSNQNSPLHF	TGTGCCAGTAGTAATCAGAATTCACCCCTCCACTTT
TRBD1	-	TRBV6-5	TRBJ2-7	CASSYIRGQYEQYF	TGTGCCAGCAGTTATATCAGGGGGCAATACGAGCAGTACTTC
-	once	TRBV11-1	TRBJ2-7	CASSVGTGSYEQYF	TGTGCCAGCAGCGTCGGGACTGGCTCCTACGAGCAGTACTTC
TRBD1	-	TRBV4-1	TRBJ1-3	CASSPWDRDGNTIYF	TGCGCCAGCAGCCCATGGGACAGGGATGGAAACACCATATATTTT
-	-	TRBV4-1	TRBJ1-2	CASSQVATGTYGYTF	TGCGCCAGCAGCCAAGTTGCGACAGGAACCTATGGCTACACCTTC
-	-	TRBV28	TRBJ2-4	CASSTSRGIQYF	TGTGCCAGCTCGACGTCCCGAGGCATTCAGTACTTC
-	-	TRBV11-2	TRBJ2-3	CASSPSGGRRTDTQYF	TGTGCCAGCAGCCCTTCCGGGGGCAGACGCACAGATACGCAGTATTTT
TRBD1	many	TRBV10-1	TRBJ2-5	CASSESGTGPQETQYF	TGCGCCAGCAGTGAGTCTGGGACAGGGCCCCAAGAGACCCAGTACTTC
TRBD1	-	TRBV6-1	TRBJ1-2	CASIDRGQNYGYTF	TGTGCCAGCATTGATCGGGGACAGAACTATGGCTACACCTTC
TRBD2	-	TRBV12-3/TRBV12-4	TRBJ2-5	CAIGGGSQETQYF	TGTGCCATCGGCGGGGGATCTCAAGAGACCCAGTACTTC
TRBD2	-	TRBV11-2	TRBJ2-3	CASSLLAGASTDTQYF	TGTGCCAGCAGCTTACTAGCGGGGGCTAGCACAGATACGCAGTATTTT
-	-	TRBV4-1	TRBJ1-2	CASSQEEASYGYTF	TGCGCCAGCAGCCAAGAGGAGGCGAGCTATGGCTACACCTTC
-	-	TRBV6-5	TRBJ1-3	CASSWGPGNTIYF	TGTGCCAGCAGTTGGGGGCCTGGAAACACCATATATTTT
-	few	TRBV30	TRBJ1-1	CAWSLFMETEAFF	TGTGCCTGGAGTCTTTTTATGGAAACTGAAGCTTTCTTT
TRBD1	-	TRBV6-4	TRBJ2-3	CASSRQTGASTDTQYF	TGTGCCAGCAGTAGACAGACAGGGGCCTCCACAGATACGCAGTATTTT
-	-	TRBV2	TRBJ2-7	CASKALLTDYEQYF	TGTGCCAGCAAAGCCTTGTTAACGGACTACGAGCAGTACTTC
TRBD1	-	TRBV7-9	TRBJ2-5	CASSSPGQGRETQYF	TGTGCCAGCAGCAGTCCGGGACAGGGGAGGGAGACCCAGTACTTC
TRBD2	-	TRBV30	TRBJ2-5	CAWVASGGYQETQYF	TGTGCCTGGGTCGCAAGCGGGGGTTACCAAGAGACCCAGTACTTC
-	-	TRBV24-1	TRBJ2-3	CATSSRGGADTQYF	TGTGCCACCAGTTCTCGGGGTGGGGCAGATACGCAGTATTTT
-	-	TRBV4-2	TRBJ2-7	CASSQVGDPYEQYF	TGTGCCAGCAGCCAAGTCGGGGATCCCTACGAGCAGTACTTC
TRBD1	-	TRBV7-9	TRBJ1-1	CASSSGQYTEAFF	TGTGCCAGCAGCTCGGGACAGTATACTGAAGCTTTCTTT
-	-	TRBV24-1	TRBJ2-1	CATSDPRQGGHNEQFF	TGTGCCACCAGTGATCCCCGACAGGGAGGCCACAATGAGCAGTTCTTC
-	-	TRBV5-5	TRBJ1-4	CASSLTRVGEKLFF	TGTGCCAGCAGCCTGACCAGGGTTGGTGAAAAACTGTTTTTT
TRBD1	-	TRBV5-5	TRBJ1-4	CASSLGGEREKLFF	TGTGCCAGCAGCCTAGGGGGCGAAAGGGAAAAACTGTTTTTT